Listed below are T cell receptor beta chains from one sample, sequenced in a study of blood T cell repertoires in COVID-19. The data were produced by immunoSEQ multiplex PCR, yet TCRdb's version contains in-frame clones alone and is incomplete. Seen here are just over 250,000 clones, about 88% observed once, and the top ten hold 4.1%. The sample consisted of PBMCs or T cells enriched from blood (not recorded which). These receptor sequences come from a man under 40 with acute COVID-19. The conserved cysteine and the conserved F or W are not part of the CDR3 here. Size values are once, few and many counts, or a class for expanded clones, and some rows have none.

>12|.|TRBJ1-5|TRBV18
ASSATGVDQPQH
>12|once|TRBJ1-1|TRBV19
ATRGTATNTEAF
>12|few|TRBJ1-6|TRBV27
ASSLEGLRSPLH
>17|.|TRBJ1-4|TRBV28
ASSPIAGQGVSTNEKLF
>13|.|TRBJ1-5|TRBV21-1
ASSNLAEGQSAQH
>12|.|TRBJ2-2|TRBV29-1
SVELGANTGELF
>14|.|TRBJ1-4|TRBV6-5
ASSSPRREAYEKLF
>12|.|TRBJ2-2|TRBV5-6
ATRREGGTGELF
>14|.|TRBJ1-2|TRBV10-3
AISTDRGQDDYGYT
>12|.|TRBJ1-6|TRBV18
ASSPDRKNSPLH
>9|.|TRBJ2-3|TRBV18
ASSPETVQY
>15|.|TRBJ2-1|TRBV6-2/TRBV6-3
ASSFDPPSGGYNEQF
>11|once|TRBJ1-1|TRBV12-3/TRBV12-4
ASSPTGNTEAF
>14|.|TRBJ1-4|TRBV4-1
ASSLRVGGANEKLF
>14|.|TRBJ2-5|TRBV28
ASSFVAGQGKETQY
>13|.|TRBJ2-1|TRBV9
ASSVDASSYNEQF
>12|.|TRBJ1-4|TRBV30
AWRKTGRNEKLF
>13|.|TRBJ1-6|TRBV5-4
ASSLASETDSPLH
>12|.|TRBJ1-2|TRBV2
ASSDTQGTDGYT
>14|.|TRBJ1-2|TRBV4-3
ASSQDQGGQPLGYT
>14|once|TRBJ2-2|TRBV19
ASSILAGGRTGELF
>10|.|TRBJ1-2|TRBV12-3/TRBV12-4
ASSPFSYGYT
>14|once|TRBJ1-6|TRBV28
ASSLGGSSYNSPLH
>12|.|TRBJ1-3|TRBV30
AFNRVVSGNTIY
>14|.|TRBJ2-1|TRBV4-2
ASSQAGTKSYNEQF
>10|few|TRBJ1-5|TRBV28
ASFSGNQPQH
>11|.|TRBJ2-3|TRBV7-6
ASSSESTDTQY
>17|few|TRBJ2-2|TRBV4-2
ASSQDPKREATNTGELF
>11|.|TRBJ1-2|TRBV9
ASSVGAVYGYT
>13|.|TRBJ2-1|TRBV28
ASSLAGGTYNEQF
>13|.|TRBJ2-1|TRBV5-6
ASSLVGVVARGQF
>15|.|TRBJ1-1|TRBV4-2
ASSHSLTGTGGVGAF
>13|.|TRBJ2-2|TRBV18
ASSPGLATTGELF
>12|.|TRBJ1-2|TRBV7-2
ASSLRQNLYGYT
>12|once|TRBJ2-2|TRBV19
ASSTQGNTGELF
>10|.|TRBJ1-1|TRBV19
ATKDRNTEAF
>11|.|TRBJ1-1|TRBV29-1
SVEGQGFAEAF
>14|many|TRBJ1-1|TRBV2
ASSALGSTRGTEAF
>12|.|TRBJ1-1|TRBV4-2
ASSQRGGGTEAF
>11|few|TRBJ1-1|TRBV11-3
ASSRDRNTEAF
>13|.|TRBJ1-1|TRBV6-5
ASSPGGSRSTEAF
>13|few|TRBJ2-6|TRBV2
ASGGWLAGANVLT
>13|.|TRBJ2-1|TRBV7-9
ASSPAGTSNNEQF
>10|many|TRBJ1-2|TRBV6-5
ASSHRGAGYT
>15|.|TRBJ1-6|TRBV6-1
ASSELKGAAYNSPLH
>13|.|TRBJ1-5|TRBV7-9
ASSLSDMGNQPQH
>13|.|TRBJ2-1|TRBV6-2/TRBV6-3
ASSTELAGSNEQF
>15|few|TRBJ2-2|TRBV30
ASANWQGYRNTGELF
>13|.|TRBJ2-3|TRBV24-1
ATSDRMGKADTQY
>13|.|TRBJ2-5|TRBV5-1
ASSGGTGGQETQY
>13|few|TRBJ1-4|TRBV28
ASRRQGATNEKLF
>11|.|TRBJ1-6|TRBV27
ASSPSRSSPLH
>12|.|TRBJ2-3|TRBV4-2
ASSQSTGADTQY
>10|.|TRBJ1-2|TRBV24-1
ATLDSIYGYT
>9|.|TRBJ2-4|TRBV5-6
ASSSTNIQY
>13|.|TRBJ1-2|TRBV19
ASSTHTGANYGYT
>14|.|TRBJ2-1|TRBV5-4
ASSQIKRSSYNEQF
>13|.|TRBJ2-1|TRBV5-6
ASSFRSLGLNEQF
>14|.|TRBJ1-5|TRBV7-2
ASSYLFAGGNQPQH
>11|.|TRBJ1-5|TRBV7-6
ASSPSRYQPQH